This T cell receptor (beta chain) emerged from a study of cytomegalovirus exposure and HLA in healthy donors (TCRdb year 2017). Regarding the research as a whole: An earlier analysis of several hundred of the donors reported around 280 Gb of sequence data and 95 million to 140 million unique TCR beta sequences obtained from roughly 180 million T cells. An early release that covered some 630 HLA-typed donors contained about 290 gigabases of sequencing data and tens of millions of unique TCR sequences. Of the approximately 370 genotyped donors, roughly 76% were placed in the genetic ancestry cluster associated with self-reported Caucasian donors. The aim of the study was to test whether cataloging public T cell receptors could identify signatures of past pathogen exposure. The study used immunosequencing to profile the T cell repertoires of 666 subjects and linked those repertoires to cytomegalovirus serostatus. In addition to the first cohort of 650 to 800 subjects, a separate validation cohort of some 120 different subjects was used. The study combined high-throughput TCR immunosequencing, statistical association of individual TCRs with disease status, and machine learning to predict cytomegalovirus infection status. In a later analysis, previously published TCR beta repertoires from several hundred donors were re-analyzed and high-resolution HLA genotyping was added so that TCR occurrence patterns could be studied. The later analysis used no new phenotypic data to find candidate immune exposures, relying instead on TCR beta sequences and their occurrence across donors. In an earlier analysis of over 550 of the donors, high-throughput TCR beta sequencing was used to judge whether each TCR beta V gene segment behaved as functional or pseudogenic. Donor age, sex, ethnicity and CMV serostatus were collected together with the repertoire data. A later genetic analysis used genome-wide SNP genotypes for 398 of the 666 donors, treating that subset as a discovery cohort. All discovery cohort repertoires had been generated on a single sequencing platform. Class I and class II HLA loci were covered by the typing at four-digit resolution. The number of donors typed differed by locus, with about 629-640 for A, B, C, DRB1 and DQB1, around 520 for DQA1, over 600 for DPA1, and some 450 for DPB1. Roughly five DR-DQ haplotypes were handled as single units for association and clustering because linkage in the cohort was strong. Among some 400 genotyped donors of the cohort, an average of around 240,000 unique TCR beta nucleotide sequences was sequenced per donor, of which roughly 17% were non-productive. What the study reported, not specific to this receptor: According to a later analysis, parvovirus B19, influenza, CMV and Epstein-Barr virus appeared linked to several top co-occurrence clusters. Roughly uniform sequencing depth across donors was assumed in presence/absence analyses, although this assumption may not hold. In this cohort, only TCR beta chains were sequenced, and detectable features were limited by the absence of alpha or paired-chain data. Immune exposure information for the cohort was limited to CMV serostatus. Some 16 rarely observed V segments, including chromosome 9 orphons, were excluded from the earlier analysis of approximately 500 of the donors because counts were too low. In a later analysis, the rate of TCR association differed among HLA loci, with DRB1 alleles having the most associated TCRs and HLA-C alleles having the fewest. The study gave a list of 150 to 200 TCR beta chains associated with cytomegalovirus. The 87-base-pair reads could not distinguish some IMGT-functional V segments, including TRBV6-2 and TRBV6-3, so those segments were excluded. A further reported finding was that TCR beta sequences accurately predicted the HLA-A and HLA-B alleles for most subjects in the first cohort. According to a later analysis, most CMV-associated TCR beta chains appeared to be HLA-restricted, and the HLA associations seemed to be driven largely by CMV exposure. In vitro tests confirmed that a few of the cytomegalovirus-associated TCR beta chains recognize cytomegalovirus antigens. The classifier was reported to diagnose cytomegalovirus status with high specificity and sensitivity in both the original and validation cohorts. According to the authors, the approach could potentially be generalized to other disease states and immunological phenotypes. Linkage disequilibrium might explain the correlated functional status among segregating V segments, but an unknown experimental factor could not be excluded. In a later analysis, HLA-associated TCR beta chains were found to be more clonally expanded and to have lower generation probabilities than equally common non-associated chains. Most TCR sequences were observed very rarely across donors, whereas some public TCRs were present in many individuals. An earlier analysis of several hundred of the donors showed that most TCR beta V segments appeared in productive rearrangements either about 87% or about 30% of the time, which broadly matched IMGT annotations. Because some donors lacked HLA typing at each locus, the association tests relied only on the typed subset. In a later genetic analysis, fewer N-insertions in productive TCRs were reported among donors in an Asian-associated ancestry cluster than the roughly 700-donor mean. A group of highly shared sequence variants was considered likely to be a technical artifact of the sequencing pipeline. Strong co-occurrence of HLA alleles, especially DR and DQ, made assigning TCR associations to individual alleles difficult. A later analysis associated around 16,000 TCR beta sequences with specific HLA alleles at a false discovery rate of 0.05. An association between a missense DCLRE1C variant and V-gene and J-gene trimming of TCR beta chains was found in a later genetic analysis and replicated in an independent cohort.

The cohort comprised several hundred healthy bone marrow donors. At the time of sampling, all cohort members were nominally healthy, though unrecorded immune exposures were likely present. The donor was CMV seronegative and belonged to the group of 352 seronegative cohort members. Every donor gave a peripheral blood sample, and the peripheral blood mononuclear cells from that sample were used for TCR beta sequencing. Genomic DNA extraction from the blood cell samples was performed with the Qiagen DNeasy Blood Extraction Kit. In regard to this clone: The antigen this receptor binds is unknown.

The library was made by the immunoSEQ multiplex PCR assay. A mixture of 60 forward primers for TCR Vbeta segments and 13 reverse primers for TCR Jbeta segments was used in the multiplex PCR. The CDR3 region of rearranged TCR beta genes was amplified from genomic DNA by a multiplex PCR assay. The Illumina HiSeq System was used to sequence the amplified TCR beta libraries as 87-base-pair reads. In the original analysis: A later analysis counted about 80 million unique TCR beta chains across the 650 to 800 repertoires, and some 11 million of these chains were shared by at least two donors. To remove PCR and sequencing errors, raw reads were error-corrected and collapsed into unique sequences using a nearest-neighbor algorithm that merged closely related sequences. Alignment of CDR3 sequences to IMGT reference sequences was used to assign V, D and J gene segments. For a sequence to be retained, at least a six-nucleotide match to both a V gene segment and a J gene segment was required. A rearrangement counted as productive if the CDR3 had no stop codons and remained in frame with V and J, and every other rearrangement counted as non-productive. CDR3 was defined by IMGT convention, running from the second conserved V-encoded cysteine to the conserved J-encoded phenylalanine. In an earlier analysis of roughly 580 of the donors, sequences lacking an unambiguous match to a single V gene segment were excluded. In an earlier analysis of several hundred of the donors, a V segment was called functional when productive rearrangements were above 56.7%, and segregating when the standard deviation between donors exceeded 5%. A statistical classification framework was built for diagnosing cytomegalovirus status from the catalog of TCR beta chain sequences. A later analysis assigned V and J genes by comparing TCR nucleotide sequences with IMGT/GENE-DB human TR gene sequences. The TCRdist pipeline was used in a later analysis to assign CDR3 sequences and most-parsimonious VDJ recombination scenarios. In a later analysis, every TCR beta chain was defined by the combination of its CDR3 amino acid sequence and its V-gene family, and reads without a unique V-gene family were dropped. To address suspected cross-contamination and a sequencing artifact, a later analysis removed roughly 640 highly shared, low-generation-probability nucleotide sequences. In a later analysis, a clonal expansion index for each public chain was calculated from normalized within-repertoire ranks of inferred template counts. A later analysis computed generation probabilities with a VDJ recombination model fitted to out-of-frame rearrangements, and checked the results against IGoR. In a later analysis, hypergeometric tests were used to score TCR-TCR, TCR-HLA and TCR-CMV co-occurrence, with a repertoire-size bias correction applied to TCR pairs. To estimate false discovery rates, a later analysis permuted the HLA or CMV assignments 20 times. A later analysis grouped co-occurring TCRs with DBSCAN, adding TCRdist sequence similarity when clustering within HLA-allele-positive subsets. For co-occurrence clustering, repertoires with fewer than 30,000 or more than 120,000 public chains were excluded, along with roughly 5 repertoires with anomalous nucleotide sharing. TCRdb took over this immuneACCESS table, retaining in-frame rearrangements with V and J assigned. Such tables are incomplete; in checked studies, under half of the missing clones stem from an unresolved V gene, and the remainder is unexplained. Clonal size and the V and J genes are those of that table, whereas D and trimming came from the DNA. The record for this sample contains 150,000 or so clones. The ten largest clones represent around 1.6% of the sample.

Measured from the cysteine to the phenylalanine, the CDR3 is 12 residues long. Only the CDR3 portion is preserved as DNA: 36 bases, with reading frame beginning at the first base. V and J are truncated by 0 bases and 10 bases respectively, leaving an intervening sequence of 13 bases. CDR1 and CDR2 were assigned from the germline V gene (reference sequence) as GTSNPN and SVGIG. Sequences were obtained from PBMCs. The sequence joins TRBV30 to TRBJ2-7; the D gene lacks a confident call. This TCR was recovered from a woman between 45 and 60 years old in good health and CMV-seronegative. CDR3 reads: CAWSVRLAVQYF. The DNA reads TGTGCCTGGAGTGTAAGGTTGGCGGTTCAGTACTTC.